What follows describes a single T cell receptor (beta chain). The antigen is unknown. A multiplex PCR was run with 60 Vbeta primers and 13 Jbeta primers. Sequenced by immunoSEQ multiplex PCR; TCRdb stores in-frame clones only, minus some. This sample lists about 64,000 clones; its ten largest clones have less than 4.5%. This record comes from a study of cytomegalovirus exposure and HLA in healthy donors. Study results and limitations: It was likely that a cluster of highly shared sequence variants was a sequencing artifact. Among TCR beta chains, those listed as cytomegalovirus-associated numbered around 160.

The specimen was PBMCs. The receptor comes from a woman in her late teens or twenties in good health and CMV-seronegative.

CDR3 sequence reads: CASSRNRQGVTTNEKLFF. The CDR3 region has the DNA TGCGCCAGCAGCCGAAATCGACAGGGGGTGACAACTAATGAAAAACTGTTTTTT. The chain couples TRBV4-1 to TRBJ1-4, with TRBD1 matching 9 bases. The CDR3 is made up of 18 amino acids. CDR1 is MGHRA and CDR2 is YSYEKL in the germline V gene. The ends lost 4 bases at V and 0 bases at J; junction bases unmatched: 9.